The next 23 T cell receptor beta chains were all read from a single sample in a study of shared clonotypes between healthy human individuals. Measured with immunoSEQ multiplex PCR; TCRdb has only the in-frame clones, and not every one. This sample has a few million clones, with around nine tenths found just once. Sequencing was performed on naive CD4+ T cells sorted from blood. Subset described: CD45RA+ positively selected. These receptors originate from a man between 18 and 35 years old in good health.

This clone has only a few counts. The chain uses TRBV30 and TRBJ1-1; possibly TRBD1 for D (5 bases). CDR1 and CDR2 (germline): GTSNPN, SVGIG (reference sequence). V dropped 0 bases and J dropped 11 bases, with 10 bases sitting between them. The CDR3 contains 11 residues. The CDR3 loop reads CAWSVGRGAFF. CDR3 nucleotides: TGTGCCTGGAGTGTGGGGCGGGGCGCTTTCTTT.

V and J are TRBV7-2 and TRBJ2-7; the match to TRBD1 covers 9 bases. This CDR3 contains 15 residues. Germline loops: CDR1 SGHTA, CDR2 FQGNSA. J gave up 7 bases and V 5 bases, and 12 bases lay outside the gene matches. The CDR3 spells CASSRAPGQGTEQYF. CDR3 DNA: TGTGCCAGCAGCAGAGCCCCAGGACAGGGGACGGAGCAGTACTTC.

As to this clone: Additional DNA sequences in this sample encode the identical CDR3. This chain links TRBV5-1 with TRBJ1-2; D remains unclear. The CDR3 runs to 14 residues. Per the germline V gene, CDR1 is SGHRS and CDR2 is YFSETQ. V was clipped by 0 bases and J by 2 bases, with 8 bases between them. For the CDR3, the DNA is TGCGCCAGCAGCTTGGAGGGAGGAAACTATGGCTACACCTTC. Its protein is CASSLEGGNYGYTF.

Comment on this clone: Other DNA sequences from this sample encode an identical CDR3 as well. V and J are TRBV5-1 and TRBJ2-1; 10 bases map to TRBD1. Germline-derived CDR1 and CDR2 are SGHRS and YFSETQ. After removal of 4 bases from V and 4 bases from J, the junction contained 2 bases not matched to a gene. This CDR3 has 14 amino acids. Here the CDR3 DNA reads TGCGCCAGCAGCCCGGGACAGGGGTACAATGAGCAGTTCTTC. Translated: CASSPGQGYNEQFF. Complete variable domain (other parts from reference TRBV5-1 and TRBJ2-1): KAGVTQTPRYLIKTRGQQVTLSCSPISGHRSVSWYQQTPGQGLQFLFEYFSETQRNKGNFPGRFSGRQFSNSRSEMNVSTLELGDSALYLCASSPGQGYNEQFFGPGTRLTVL.

This clone has a handful of counts. The chain employs TRBV21-1 and TRBJ1-6. TRBV21-1 is flagged as a pseudogene. CDR3 size: 14 residues. Here the CDR3 reads CASTRLPEVKRLHF. CDR3 in DNA: TGTGCCAGCACCCGACTTCCAGAGGTTAAACGCCTCCACTTT.

The chain uses TRBV2 and TRBJ2-3, with D perhaps matching TRBD2 (6 bases). Trimming pared 11 bases from V and 0 bases from J, leaving 15 bases between. CDR1 is SNHLY and CDR2 is FYNNEI in the germline V gene. CDR3 length: 14 residues. CDR3 region: CAGKSGVSTDTQYF. The CDR3 region has the DNA TGTGCCGGAAAGTCGGGAGTTAGCACAGATACGCAGTATTTT. Full variable domain (rest looked up from reference TRBV2 and TRBJ2-3): EPEVTQTPSHQVTQMGQEVILRCVPISNHLYFYWYRQILGQKVEFLVSFYNNEISEKSEIFDDQFSVERPDGSNFTLKIRSTKLEDSAMYFCAGKSGVSTDTQYFGPGTRLTVL.

This chain connects TRBV5-1 to TRBJ1-2; TRBD1 agrees at 7 bases. The CDR3 is 14 residues long. Looked up from germline, CDR1 is SGHRS and CDR2 is YFSETQ. Germline trimming cut 3 bases from V and 4 bases from J; bases unmatched to any gene: 6. In DNA form, the CDR3 reads TGCGCCAGCAGCTCACTTACAGGGGCCTATGGCTACACCTTC. Translating gives CASSSLTGAYGYTF.

The V gene is TRBV30, the J gene TRBJ2-1; no clear D gene. V was pared by 0 bases and J by 8 bases, with 11 bases between. This CDR3 is built from 13 residues. Germline V CDR1 and CDR2: GTSNPN, SVGIG (reference sequence). CDR3 protein: CAWSVANPHEQFF. The CDR3 bases are TGTGCCTGGAGTGTGGCTAATCCCCATGAGCAGTTCTTC. The whole variable domain, remainder taken from reference TRBV30 and TRBJ2-1, is SQTIHQWPATLVQPVGSPLSLECTVEGTSNPNLYWYRQAAGRGLQLLFYSVGIGQISSEVPQNLSASRPQDRQFILSSKKLLLSDSGFYLCAWSVANPHEQFFGPGTRLTVL.

The gene calls are TRBV20-1 and TRBJ2-1; D unclear. The length of the CDR3 is 11 residues. The germline gives CDR1 DFQATT, CDR2 SNEGSKA (reference sequence). Trimming removed 4 bases at V and 5 bases at J, with 6 bases between. The CDR3 nucleotides read TGCAGTGCTACCAAAAACAATGAGCAGTTCTTC. The encoded protein is CSATKNNEQFF.

V and J are TRBV7-2 and TRBJ2-5, with D possibly being TRBD2 (6 bases). V was clipped by 1 base and J by 5 bases, with 11 bases between them. CDR1 is SGHTA, CDR2 FQGNSA, per germline. The CDR3 has 14 amino acids. Written as DNA, the CDR3 is TGTGCCAGCAGCTTAGTTGTCCTAGCGGAGACCCAGTACTTC. Its translation is CASSLVVLAETQYF.

Comments on this clone: At the DNA level, this CDR3 is encoded by other sequences in the same sample as well. The rearrangement joins TRBV18 to TRBJ1-4; D is unresolved. V dropped 0 bases and J dropped 7 bases, with 6 bases sitting between them. This CDR3 is built from 13 residues. Germline V gene sequence: CDR1 KGHSH, CDR2 LQKENI. The CDR3 here is CASSPPGGEKLFF. The CDR3 bases are TGTGCCAGCTCACCACCGGGCGGTGAAAAACTGTTTTTT. The whole variable domain, remainder taken from reference TRBV18 and TRBJ1-4, is NAGVMQNPRHLVRRRGQEARLRCSPMKGHSHVYWYRQLPEEGLKFMVYLQKENIIDESGMPKERFSAEFPKEGPSILRIQQVVRGDSAAYFCASSPPGGEKLFFGSGTQLSVL.

This clone is a singleton in its sample. The chain has TRBV7-2 and TRBJ2-7, with D unclear. Looked up from germline, CDR1 is SGHTA and CDR2 is FQGNSA. The ends were cut back, 1 base at V and 2 bases at J, with 9 bases in the middle. This CDR3 comprises 14 residues. The CDR3 DNA reads as TGTGCCAGCAGCTTAGATGGCGGTACCTACGAGCAGTACTTC. Its translation is CASSLDGGTYEQYF.

This chain joins TRBV6-6 and TRBJ2-1; D is ambiguous. Trimming took off 7 bases at V and 3 bases at J, with 10 bases between the two ends. CDR1 and CDR2 (germline): MNHNY, SVGAGI (reference sequence). The CDR3 is made up of 13 amino acids. The DNA for the CDR3 is TGTGCCAGCACGGCGCCAGGCTACAATGAGCAGTTCTTC. Residues: CASTAPGYNEQFF.

The chain uses TRBV21-1 and TRBJ1-2. TRBV21-1 is classified as a pseudogene. This CDR3 comprises 15 residues. The CDR3: CASSACGTPNYGYTF. CDR3 DNA: TGTGCCAGCAGCGCCTGTGGGACGCCTAACTATGGCTACACCTTC.

The chain combines TRBV10-3 with TRBJ1-6; D remains ambiguous. Per germline, CDR1 ENHRY and CDR2 SYGVKD. V lost 11 bases, J lost 7 bases, and 18 bases lay in between. The CDR3 is 14 residues long. The CDR3 DNA reads TGTGCCGCCACGCGGTTTCCTGGCAATTCACCCCTCCACTTT. This gives the protein CAATRFPGNSPLHF.

The chain links TRBV2 to TRBJ2-3, with 11 bases matching TRBD2. From germline, CDR1 is SNHLY and CDR2 FYNNEI. V shed 8 bases, J shed 0 bases, and the junction held 16 bases outside the gene matches. The CDR3 is made up of 19 amino acids. The CDR3 region is CASYRTADSGGASTDTQYF. DNA for the CDR3: TGTGCCAGCTATAGGACAGCCGATAGCGGGGGGGCTAGCACAGATACGCAGTATTTT.

The chain is built from TRBV5-1 and TRBJ1-3; no clear D. CDR3 length: 16 amino acids. Germline CDR1 and CDR2: SGHRS and YFSETQ. The V and J ends lost 1 base and 2 bases respectively, with 13 bases between them. Here the CDR3 DNA reads TGCGCCAGCAGCTTGACCCGGTCTAACCCTGGAAACACCATATATTTT. It specifies CASSLTRSNPGNTIYF. The full variable domain, rest sourced from reference TRBV5-1 and TRBJ1-3, is KAGVTQTPRYLIKTRGQQVTLSCSPISGHRSVSWYQQTPGQGLQFLFEYFSETQRNKGNFPGRFSGRQFSNSRSEMNVSTLELGDSALYLCASSLTRSNPGNTIYFGEGSWLTVV.

Of note for this clone: The same CDR3 can be traced to other DNA sequences in this sample. This chain joins TRBV11-2 and TRBJ1-3, with D unclear. The length of the CDR3 is 15 residues. V gave up 1 base and J gave up 7 bases, with 14 bases separating them. Germline V gives CDR1 SGHAT, CDR2 FQNNGV. The CDR3 loop is CASSLVSASRNTIYF. The CDR3 DNA reads TGTGCCAGCAGCTTAGTATCGGCATCTCGGAACACCATATATTTT.

This clone was observed a few times. CDR3 in amino acids: CASSPRVSEDEAFF. CDR3 in DNA: TGTGCCAGCTCACCACGGGTTTCAGAGGATGAAGCTTTCTTT. This sequence joins TRBV18 and TRBJ1-1; D not resolved. Germline lookup yields CDR1 KGHSH and CDR2 LQKENI. CDR3 length: 14 residues. The V gene lost 1 base and the J gene lost 7 bases, with 13 bases spanning the gap.

The chain links TRBV30 to TRBJ1-5, with D perhaps TRBD1 (6 bases). Germline V gene sequence: CDR1 GTSNPN, CDR2 SVGIG (reference sequence). Deletions cut 0 bases from V and 2 bases from J, with 23 bases between. The CDR3 consists of 19 residues. The CDR3 DNA reads as TGTGCCTGGAGTGTAAGTCCTCTGCGCGAGAAGGGGGGCAATCAGCCCCAGCATTTT. This translates into CAWSVSPLREKGGNQPQHF.

The J gene is TRBJ2-2, the V gene TRBV2; no definite D call. The CDR3 contains 15 residues. Germline-derived CDR1 and CDR2 are SNHLY and FYNNEI. V shed 4 bases and J shed 3 bases, with 12 bases lying between them. The CDR3 here is CASSVGGVYTGELFF. The CDR3 DNA sequence: TGTGCCAGCAGTGTCGGTGGGGTTTACACCGGGGAGCTGTTTTTT. The full variable domain, in which reference TRBV2 and TRBJ2-2 provide the parts outside the CDR3, is EPEVTQTPSHQVTQMGQEVILRCVPISNHLYFYWYRQILGQKVEFLVSFYNNEISEKSEIFDDQFSVERPDGSNFTLKIRSTKLEDSAMYFCASSVGGVYTGELFFGEGSRLTVL.

The chain uses TRBV11-2 and TRBJ1-1; D is possibly TRBD1 (5 bases). Germline V lookup: CDR1 SGHAT, CDR2 FQNNGV. V dropped 3 bases and J dropped 4 bases, with 9 bases sitting between them. CDR3 length: 13 residues. The CDR3 here is CASSFQGSTEAFF. The CDR3, as DNA: TGTGCCAGCAGCTTCCAGGGAAGCACTGAAGCTTTCTTT.

The J gene is TRBJ1-1, the V gene TRBV7-3, with D uncertain. The germline V and J ends were trimmed by 5 bases and 5 bases, with 15 bases remaining between them. The CDR3 has 14 residues. Germline loops: CDR1 SGHTA, CDR2 FQGTGA. In nucleotides, the CDR3 is TGTGCCAGCAGCGCTATAGGCGGCGGGACTGAAGCTTTCTTT. This translates into CASSAIGGGTEAFF.